Following are 22 T cell receptor beta chains from one sample sequenced in a study of OX40 agonist ivuxolimab in advanced cancers. Libraries were prepared through the immunoSEQ multiplex PCR assay. TCRdb provides this immuneACCESS table in a form limited to in-frame rearrangements. Some clones are lacking; in checked studies, under half of them reflect an unresolved V gene, and why the rest are absent is not known. The sample records 100,000 to 120,000 clones, 91% of which are singletons. The top ten clonotypes cover 0.66% of the sample. The sample was CD4+ or CD8+ T cells sorted from blood, taken in a trial of the OX40 agonist ivuxolimab. Receptors were obtained from an adult with an advanced solid tumor such as melanoma, head and neck, liver or kidney cancer.

The V gene is TRBV5-4, the J gene TRBJ1-6; D not certain. V lost 2 bases and J lost 14, with 11 bases in between. Germline V gene lookup returns CDR1 SGHNT and CDR2 YYREEE (reference sequence). CDR3 length equals 12 residues. The DNA of the CDR3 is TGTGCCAGCAGCTTCGCGGTCTCGGCCCTCCACTTT. The encoded protein is CASSFAVSALHF.

The J gene is TRBJ2-5, the V gene TRBV11-3; TRBD1 is a possible D gene (5 bases). CDR1 SGHNT and CDR2 YENEEA come from the germline V gene. The CDR3 is 12 amino acids. V dropped 3 bases and J dropped 5 bases, with 7 bases sitting between them. CDR3 residues: CASSLSGETQYF. The CDR3 region has the DNA TGTGCCAGCAGCTTGTCAGGGGAGACCCAGTACTTC. Using reference TRBV11-3 and TRBJ2-5 for the parts outside the CDR3, the full variable domain is EAGVVQSPRYKIIEKKQPVAFWCNPISGHNTLYWYLQNLGQGPELLIRYENEEAVDDSQLPKDRFSAERLKGVDSTLKIQPAELGDSAVYLCASSLSGETQYFGPGTRLLVL.

Here the CDR3 DNA reads TGTGCCAGCAGCCAAGCGGCGGACAGAGCCTACGATAATGAGCAGTTCTTC. Translating gives CASSQAADRAYDNEQFF. The chain is built from TRBV4-2 and TRBJ2-1; D possibly corresponds to TRBD1 (6 bases). The CDR3 is 17 residues long. Germline CDR1 reads LGHNA; CDR2 reads YNFKEQ. Trimming shortened V by 1 base and J by 7 bases, and 20 bases separated the two germline ends.

The table lists this clone with a count of one. The chain is built from TRBV5-4 and TRBJ2-1, with D possibly being TRBD1 or TRBD2 (5 bases each). The CDR3 spans 14 residues. Germline lookup yields CDR1 SGHNT and CDR2 YYREEE (reference sequence). Trimming cost V 4 bases and J 7 bases, with 15 bases left between them. The CDR3 spells CASSAGQGRNEQFF. The CDR3 DNA reads TGTGCCAGCAGCGCGGGCCAGGGTAGGAATGAGCAGTTCTTC.

The genes are TRBV5-6 and TRBJ2-2; D unresolved. Trimming took 9 bases from V and 2 from J, leaving 17 bases between them. The CDR3 totals 15 residues. Germline-derived CDR1 and CDR2 are SGHDT and YYEEEE. This chain's CDR3 is CATTRGPSNTGELFF. The CDR3 DNA reads TGTGCCACGACACGAGGTCCCAGTAACACCGGGGAGCTGTTTTTT.

J is TRBJ1-5 and V is TRBV15; possibly TRBD1 for D (5 bases). CDR3 length: 16 amino acids. Deletions cut 4 bases from V and 2 bases from J, with 15 bases between. CDR1 and CDR2 from the germline V gene are LNHNV and YYDKDF (reference sequence). CDR3 residues: CATSTRGLGRNQPQHF. The CDR3 DNA follows: TGTGCCACCAGCACAAGGGGTTTGGGACGCAATCAGCCCCAGCATTTT.

The chain is built from TRBV7-2 and TRBJ2-3, with D possibly being TRBD2 (5 bases). V lost 5 bases to trimming and J lost 7 bases, with 19 bases between them. Germline V gene data show CDR1 as SGHTA and CDR2 as FQGNSA. CDR3 size: 15 residues. This CDR3 reads CASSPDPGKVNTQYF. The CDR3 DNA reads TGTGCCAGCAGCCCCGATCCCGGGAAGGTAAATACGCAGTATTTT.

This CDR3 is CASSGRETSYNSPLHF. The DNA for the CDR3 is TGTGCCAGCAGCGGCCGGGAGACATCCTATAATTCACCCCTCCACTTT. The genes are TRBV9 and TRBJ1-6; D remains ambiguous. In germline, CDR1 is SGDLS, CDR2 YYNGEE. This CDR3 is built from 16 residues. V was trimmed by 3 bases and J by 1 base, leaving 11 bases between them.

The V call is TRBV27, the J call TRBJ2-3; D unclear. The CDR3 is 15 amino acids. V dropped 6 bases and J dropped 4 bases, with 17 bases sitting between them. CDR1 is MNHEY and CDR2 is SMNVEV in the germline V gene (reference sequence). CDR3 sequence reads: CASRPRRSRSDTQYF. For the CDR3, the DNA is TGTGCCAGCAGACCAAGACGAAGTAGGTCAGATACGCAGTATTTT.

This sequence joins TRBV11-3 and TRBJ1-4; 7 bases align to TRBD1. Trimming cost V 5 bases and J 5 bases; bases outside gene matches: 11. The CDR3 runs to 16 residues. CDR1 SGHNT and CDR2 YENEEA come from the germline V gene. For the CDR3, the DNA is TGTGCCAGCAGCCAACAGACAGGGCAGGAGAATGAAAAACTGTTTTTT. Protein sequence: CASSQQTGQENEKLFF.

The V call is TRBV6-6, the J call TRBJ2-3; 10 positions match TRBD1. This CDR3 comprises 15 residues. The germline V gene encodes CDR1 MNHNY and CDR2 SVGAGI (reference sequence). V was pared by 8 bases and J by 5 bases, with 10 bases of the junction left unmatched. DNA of the CDR3: TGTGCCAGCCTAACCCCGGACAGGGGGATAGATACGCAGTATTTT. Amino acids: CASLTPDRGIDTQYF.

The chain joins TRBV5-4 to TRBJ1-1; perhaps TRBD1 as D (6 bases). CDR3 length: 13 amino acids. V was clipped by 4 bases and J by 2 bases, with 9 bases between them. Per germline, CDR1 SGHNT and CDR2 YYREEE (reference sequence). CDR3 sequence (DNA): TGTGCCAGCAGCCAGGACAGTAACACTGAAGCTTTCTTT. Its protein product is CASSQDSNTEAFF.

The J gene is TRBJ2-7, the V gene TRBV6-6; D unresolved. V lost 2 bases and J 1 base, leaving 15 bases between the germline ends. This CDR3 has 16 amino acids. Germline CDR1 MNHNY, CDR2 SVGAGI (reference sequence). CDR3 coding DNA: TGTGCCAGCAGTTACGGCCAAAGTGGGCGTTCCTACGAGCAGTACTTC. Its protein product is CASSYGQSGRSYEQYF.

This clone has just one count. The chain couples TRBV7-9 to TRBJ1-2; 9 bases align to TRBD1. Germline-derived CDR1 and CDR2 are SEHNR and FQNEAQ (reference sequence). V shed 1 base and J 3 bases; nucleotides not matched to a gene: 6. The CDR3 runs 16 residues. The chain's CDR3 is CASSLGYRGRDYGYTF. Here the CDR3 DNA reads TGTGCCAGCAGCTTAGGCTACAGGGGGCGGGACTATGGCTACACCTTC.

The CDR3 loop is CAWSVQTVRVANYGYTF. The CDR3 bases are TGTGCCTGGAGTGTACAGACAGTCCGGGTGGCTAACTATGGCTACACCTTC. The rearrangement uses TRBV30 and TRBJ1-2; D may be TRBD1 (5 bases). The CDR3 consists of 17 residues. Germline V CDR1 and CDR2: GTSNPN, SVGIG (reference sequence). Trimming pared 0 bases from V and 0 bases from J, leaving 17 bases between.

The V and J genes are TRBV9 and TRBJ1-3; 8 bases line up with TRBD1. Germline V gene lookup returns CDR1 SGDLS and CDR2 YYNGEE. Trimming at V came to 7 bases and at J to 4 bases, leaving 7 bases not matched to a gene. The CDR3 has 14 residues. The CDR3 region is CASGQGATGNTIYF. The CDR3 DNA is TGTGCCAGCGGTCAGGGGGCTACCGGAAACACCATATATTTT.

This chain uses TRBV6-5 with TRBJ1-2; possible D gene TRBD1, 5 bases. The germline V gene has CDR1 MNHEY and CDR2 SVGAGI. CDR3 size: 13 residues. V was cut by 7 bases and J by 7 bases, with 16 bases left in between. CDR3 in amino acids: CASTMGPLLGYTF. The CDR3, as DNA: TGTGCCAGCACCATGGGACCTCTCCTTGGCTACACCTTC.

Here the CDR3 reads CASSYFPMVLGELFF. As DNA, the CDR3 is TGTGCCAGCAGTTACTTCCCCATGGTTTTGGGGGAGCTGTTTTTT. V usage is TRBV6-5 and J usage is TRBJ2-2, with unresolved D. V was shortened by 1 base and J by 8 bases, with 14 bases between the two germline ends. The CDR3 loop spans 15 amino acids. CDR1 and CDR2 (germline): MNHEY, SVGAGI.

This chain's CDR3 is CASRPRRTSYNEQFF. The CDR3 nucleotides are TGTGCCAGCAGGCCTAGACGGACATCCTACAATGAGCAGTTCTTC. The V and J genes are TRBV6-1 and TRBJ2-1; perhaps TRBD1 as D (5 bases). V shed 6 bases and J shed 1 base, with 13 bases lying between them. The CDR3 is made up of 15 amino acids. Germline V gene lookup returns CDR1 MNHNS and CDR2 SASEGT.

The chain links TRBV1 to TRBJ2-6; the table assigns TRBD2, which was not confirmed against the DNA. TRBV1 is termed a pseudogene. The CDR3 runs 17 residues. CDR3 DNA sequence: TGCACCACCCCACCGGCGGGGGCCGGGGCTGGGGCCAACGTCCTGACTTTC. It is translated as CTTPPAGAGAGANVLTF.

In its sample, this clone was seen a few times. The gene calls are TRBV6-1 and TRBJ1-1; TRBD1 might be the D (6 bases). The V end lost 7 bases, the J end lost 4 bases, and 13 bases lay between the germline ends. This CDR3 comprises 13 residues. Germline V gene lookup returns CDR1 MNHNS and CDR2 SASEGT. The CDR3, as DNA: TGTGCCAGCACCTCGACAGGCCCCACTGAAGCTTTCTTT. Translating gives CASTSTGPTEAFF.

This clone was recorded only once. CDR3 in amino acids: CASSLGGDNEQFF. The DNA for the CDR3 is TGTGCCAGCAGCTTAGGGGGGGACAATGAGCAGTTCTTC. The rearrangement uses TRBV11-3 and TRBJ2-1; D might be TRBD2 (6 bases). Germline CDR1 and CDR2: SGHNT and YENEEA. Trimming took 1 base from V and 5 from J, leaving 6 bases between them. The CDR3 is made up of 13 amino acids.